This TCR beta chain was identified during a study of cytomegalovirus exposure and HLA in healthy donors. Study-wide findings and caveats: Specific recognition of CMV antigens was confirmed in vitro for a few chains (all CMV-associated). TCR beta V segments were, for the most part, productive about 90% or about 30% of the time in an earlier analysis.

As to this clone: What it binds is unknown.

V was trimmed by 3 bases and J by 1 base, leaving 10 bases between them. The CDR3 sequence is 14 residues long. Germline lookup yields CDR1 SGHTA and CDR2 FQGNSA. The PCR was carried out with 60 Vbeta primers and 13 Jbeta primers. The protocol was immunoSEQ multiplex PCR, while the TCRdb copy is restricted to in-frame clones and leaves out a portion. Its listing shows approximately 72,000 clones. The clonotype was recovered from a woman aged 35 to 49 in good health and CMV-seropositive. V gene TRBV7-2 combines with J gene TRBJ2-7; D gene unclear. Sequencing was performed on PBMCs. The CDR3 is CASSFDRSSYEQYF. DNA of the CDR3: TGTGCCAGCAGCTTCGATCGTAGTTCCTACGAGCAGTACTTC.